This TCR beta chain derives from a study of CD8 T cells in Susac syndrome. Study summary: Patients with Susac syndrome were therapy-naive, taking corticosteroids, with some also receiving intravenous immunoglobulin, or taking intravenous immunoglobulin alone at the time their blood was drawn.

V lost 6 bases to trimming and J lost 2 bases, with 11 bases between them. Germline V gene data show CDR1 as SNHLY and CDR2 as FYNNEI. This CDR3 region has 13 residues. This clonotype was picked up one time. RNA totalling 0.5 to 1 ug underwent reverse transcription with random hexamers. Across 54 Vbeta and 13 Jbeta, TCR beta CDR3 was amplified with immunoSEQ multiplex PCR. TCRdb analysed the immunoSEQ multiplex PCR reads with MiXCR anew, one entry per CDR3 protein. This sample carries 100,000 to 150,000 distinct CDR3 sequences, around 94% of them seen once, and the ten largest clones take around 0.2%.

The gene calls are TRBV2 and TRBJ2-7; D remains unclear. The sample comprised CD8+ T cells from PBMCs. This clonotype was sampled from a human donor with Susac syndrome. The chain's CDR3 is CASRADAAYEQYF. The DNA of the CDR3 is TGTGCCAGCAGGGCGGACGCAGCCTACGAGCAGTACTTC.